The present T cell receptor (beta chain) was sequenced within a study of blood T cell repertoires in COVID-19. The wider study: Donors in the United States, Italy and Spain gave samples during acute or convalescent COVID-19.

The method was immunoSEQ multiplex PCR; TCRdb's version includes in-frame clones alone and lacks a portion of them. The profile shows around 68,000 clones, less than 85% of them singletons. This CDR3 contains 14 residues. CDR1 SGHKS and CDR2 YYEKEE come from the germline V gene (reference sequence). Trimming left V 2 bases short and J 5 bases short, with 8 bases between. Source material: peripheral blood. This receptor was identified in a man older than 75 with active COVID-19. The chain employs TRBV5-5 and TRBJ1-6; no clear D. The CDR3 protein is CASSLTDNNSPLHF. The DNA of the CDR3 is TGTGCCAGCAGCTTAACAGACAATAATTCACCCCTCCACTTT.